The source of this T cell receptor beta chain is a study of cytomegalovirus exposure and HLA in healthy donors. Across the whole study: Early released data comprised tens of millions of unique TCRs from HLA-typed donors. Notes on the study in general: A later analysis found common viral pathogens apparently linked to several of the most significant clusters. Serostatus for CMV was the only available immune exposure information.

Germline V gene lookup returns CDR1 SEHNR and CDR2 FQNEAQ (reference sequence). This CDR3 comprises 15 residues. Between the trimmed V and J ends, which lost 7 bases and 1 base, there was a span of 14 bases. The PCR made use of 60 Vbeta and 13 Jbeta primers. As originally analysed: Roughly 11 million of the approximately 80 million unique TCR beta chains counted in a later analysis were shared. This table comes from immunoSEQ multiplex PCR, and its TCRdb copy is limited to in-frame clones, with some not included. V and J calls and clone size are given by that table; D and trimming were obtained from the DNA. The data hold roughly 170,000 clones, with approximately 75% observed a single time. A word on this clone: Its antigen remains unidentified.

The sequence was obtained from a girl aged 5-17 years in good health and CMV-seronegative. Sample: PBMCs. The rearrangement uses TRBV7-9 and TRBJ2-1; tentative D call: TRBD2 (5 bases). In DNA form, the CDR3 reads TGTGCCAGCAAACGGGGTTCTGAGTCCTACAATGAGCAGTTCTTC. The encoded protein is CASKRGSESYNEQFF.